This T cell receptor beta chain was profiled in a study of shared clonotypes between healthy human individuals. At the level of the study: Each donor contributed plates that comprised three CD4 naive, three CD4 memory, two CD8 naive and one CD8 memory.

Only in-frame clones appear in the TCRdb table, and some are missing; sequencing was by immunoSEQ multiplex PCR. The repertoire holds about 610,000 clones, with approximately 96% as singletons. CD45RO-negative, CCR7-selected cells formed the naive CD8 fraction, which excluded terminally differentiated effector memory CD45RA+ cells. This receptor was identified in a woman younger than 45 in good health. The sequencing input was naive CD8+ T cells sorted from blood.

The CDR3 reads CASNSRRLADSYEQYF. CDR3 in DNA: TGTGCCAGCAACTCCCGGAGACTAGCGGATTCCTACGAGCAGTACTTC. The chain combines TRBV28 with TRBJ2-7; TRBD2 aligns across 9 bases. Germline-derived CDR1 and CDR2 are MDHEN and SYDVKM. This CDR3 has 16 amino acids. With V trimmed by 7 bases and J by 1 base, 11 bases remained unmatched.